This TCR beta chain was sequenced during a study of tumor and adjacent non-tumor tissue in lung cancer. General study findings and limits: In normal lung, the top 100 clones were significantly more dominant than in tumor.

As for this clonotype: Antigen unknown.

In germline, CDR1 is SGHAT, CDR2 FQNNGV. This CDR3 region has 16 residues. Trimming took off 1 base at V and 9 bases at J, with 19 bases between the two ends. TCRbeta libraries were built with three rounds of nested PCR, modified from ARM-PCR. TCRdb re-called the multiplex PCR reads through MiXCR, storing one row per CDR3 protein. The sample has over 110,000 distinct CDR3 sequences, around 66% seen once. The template was RNA from unsorted bulk tissue. Newly diagnosed lung cancer patients had thoracic surgery in China, August–late 2014, without prior chemotherapy. J is TRBJ2-1 and V is TRBV11-2, with D maybe TRBD2 (5 bases). The origin of this receptor is a man in his 60s with small cell lung cancer. Sequences were obtained from lung tumor tissue. CDR3 loop: CASSLARARGSGEQFF. Here the CDR3 DNA reads TGTGCCAGCAGCTTAGCCCGGGCCCGGGGAAGCGGTGAGCAGTTCTTC.